This TCR beta chain was documented in a study of shared clonotypes between healthy human individuals. Data came from immunoSEQ multiplex PCR; TCRdb stores just in-frame clones and leaves some out. The repertoire has around 750,000 clones, around two thirds of them found once; the top ten carry under 2%. The CDR3 length is 14 residues. V gave up 0 bases and J gave up 8 bases, with 11 bases separating them. Germline loops: CDR1 SGDLS, CDR2 YYNGEE. This clonotype originated in a woman in her 30s in good health. The sequencing sample was made of memory CD4+ T cells sorted from blood. The subset here: CD45RA-negative fraction. The J gene is TRBJ1-4, the V gene TRBV9; D is uncertain. The CDR3 DNA follows: TGTGCCAGCAGCGTAGAGGCTTTCGGGGAAAAACTGTTTTTT. It translates to CASSVEAFGEKLFF.